Sequencing of this T cell receptor (beta chain) was carried out in a study of T cells in Graves' hyperthyroidism and ophthalmopathy. Study-wide points: Most thyroid-expanded clonotypes above 0.001 were also found in blood.

RNA transcripts gave rise to amplified TCR beta CDR3 regions. TCR CDR3 regions were first amplified by RT-PCR with HTBI primers. TCRdb re-derived calls from the multiplex PCR reads in MiXCR, one entry per CDR3 protein. The sample includes under 650,000 distinct CDR3 sequences, 15% to 20% of them seen just once. Out of 10 ml of fresh peripheral blood came the PBMCs. In germline, CDR1 is DFQATT, CDR2 SNEGSKA (reference sequence). The CDR3 totals 15 residues. V dropped 4 bases and J dropped 8; count of bases not matched to a gene: 9. Of note for this clonotype: Antigen: not known.

V gene TRBV20-1 combines with J gene TRBJ1-6; 9 nucleotides align to TRBD1. Sequenced material: blood. This TCR was sampled from a woman in her 30s with Graves' hyperthyroidism. The CDR3, as DNA: TGCAGTGCTACGGACAGGGGACAGGGAGATTCACCCCTCCACTTT. Translating gives CSATDRGQGDSPLHF.